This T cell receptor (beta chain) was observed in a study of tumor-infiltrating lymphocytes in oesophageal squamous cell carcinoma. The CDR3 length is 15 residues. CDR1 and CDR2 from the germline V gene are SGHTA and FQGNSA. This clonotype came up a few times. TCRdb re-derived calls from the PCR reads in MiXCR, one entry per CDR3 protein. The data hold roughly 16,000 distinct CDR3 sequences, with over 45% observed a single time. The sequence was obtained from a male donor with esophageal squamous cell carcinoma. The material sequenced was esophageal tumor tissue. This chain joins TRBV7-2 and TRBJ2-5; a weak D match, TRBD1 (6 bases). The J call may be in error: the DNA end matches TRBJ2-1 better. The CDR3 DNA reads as TGTGCCAGCAGCTTAGTGCAGGACAGTTACAATGAGCAGTTCTTC. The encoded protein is CASSLVQDSYNEQFF.